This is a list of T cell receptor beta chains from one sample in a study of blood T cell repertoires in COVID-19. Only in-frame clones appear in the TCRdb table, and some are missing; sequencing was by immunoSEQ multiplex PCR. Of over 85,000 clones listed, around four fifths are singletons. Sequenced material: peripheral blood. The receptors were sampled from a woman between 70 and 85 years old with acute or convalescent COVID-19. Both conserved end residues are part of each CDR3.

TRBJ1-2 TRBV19 CASSDPPGLHGYTF
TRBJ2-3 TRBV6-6 CASRIGGAQDTQYF
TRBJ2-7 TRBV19 CASSRVAAYEQYF
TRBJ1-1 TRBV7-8 CASYRAEGNTEAFF
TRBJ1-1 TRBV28 CASLGGGAEAFF
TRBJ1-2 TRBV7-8 CASTPYGTTNYGYTF
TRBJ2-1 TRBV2 CASSERPGGGEQFF
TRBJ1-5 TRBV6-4 CASSDVASTQPQHF
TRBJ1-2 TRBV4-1 CASSQGLGQFYGYTF
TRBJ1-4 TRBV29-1 CSVTLMDSSNEKLFF
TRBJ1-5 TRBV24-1 CATSDSGTELPQHF
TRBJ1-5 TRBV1 CTSSHPNDQPQHF
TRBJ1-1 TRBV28 CASSAPGGNTEAFF
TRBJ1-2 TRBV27 CASTPGGSNYGYTF